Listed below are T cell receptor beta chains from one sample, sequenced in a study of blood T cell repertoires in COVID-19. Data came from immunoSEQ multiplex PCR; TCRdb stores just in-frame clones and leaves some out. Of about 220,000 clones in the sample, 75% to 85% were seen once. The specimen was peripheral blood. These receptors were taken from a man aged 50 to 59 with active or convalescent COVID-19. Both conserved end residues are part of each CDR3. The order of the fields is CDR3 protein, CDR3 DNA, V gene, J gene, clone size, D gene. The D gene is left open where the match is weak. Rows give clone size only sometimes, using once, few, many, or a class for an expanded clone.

CASSVGGQGSGYTF	TGTGCCAGCAGCGTAGGGGGACAGGGGTCAGGCTACACCTTC	TRBV9	TRBJ1-2	-	TRBD1
CASTPGDRGDSPLHF	TGTGCCAGTACCCCGGGAGACAGGGGGGACTCACCCCTCCACTTT	TRBV19	TRBJ1-6	-	TRBD1
CASRESGGAGNTIYF	TGTGCCAGCAGGGAAAGTGGGGGGGCCGGAAACACCATATATTTT	TRBV28	TRBJ1-3	-	-
CASTQRRARNEKLFF	TGTGCCAGCACCCAACGGAGGGCTCGTAATGAAAAACTGTTTTTT	TRBV6-5	TRBJ1-4	-	-
CASSWGGELAGTDTQYF	TGTGCCAGCAGCTGGGGGGGAGAACTAGCGGGCACAGATACGCAGTATTTT	TRBV12-1	TRBJ2-3	-	-
CASSLGQGATEAFF	TGCGCCAGCAGCTTGGGACAGGGAGCGACTGAAGCTTTCTTT	TRBV5-1	TRBJ1-1	-	TRBD1
CASSFGGTEAFF	TGTGCCAGCAGTTTCGGGGGCACTGAAGCTTTCTTT	TRBV12-3/TRBV12-4	TRBJ1-1	-	-
CASSPGQGHTDTQYF	TGTGCCAGCTCACCGGGACAGGGGCACACAGATACGCAGTATTTT	TRBV18	TRBJ2-3	-	TRBD1
CSASGSSYNEQFF	TGCAGTGCTAGTGGCTCTAGCTACAATGAGCAGTTCTTC	TRBV20-1	TRBJ2-1	-	-
CASSRSRGQPMNTEAFF	TGTGCCAGCAGCCGTTCCCGCGGACAGCCGATGAACACTGAAGCTTTCTTT	TRBV2	TRBJ1-1	few	-
CASSLGGQAEAFF	TGCGCCAGCAGCTTGGGAGGGCAGGCTGAAGCTTTCTTT	TRBV5-1	TRBJ1-1	-	-
CASSLARSTRDTQYF	TGTGCCAGCAGCTTAGCTCGGTCGACCAGGGATACGCAGTATTTT	TRBV7-9	TRBJ2-3	-	-
CATSIGTGGEAPQHF	TGTGCCACCAGCATCGGGACAGGGGGCGAGGCGCCCCAGCATTTT	TRBV15	TRBJ1-5	-	TRBD1
CASSRATEQYF	TGTGCCAGCAGCCGAGCAACCGAGCAGTACTTC	TRBV3-1/TRBV3-2	TRBJ2-7	few	-
CASRTWTGLEAFF	TGTGCCAGCAGGACCTGGACAGGCCTTGAAGCTTTCTTT	TRBV2	TRBJ1-1	few	TRBD1
CASSYVSGAKNIQYF	TGTGCCAGCAGTTACGTCTCAGGGGCCAAAAACATTCAGTACTTC	TRBV6-5	TRBJ2-4	-	-
CASSSGLDSYEQYF	TGCGCCAGCAGCTCAGGACTAGATTCCTACGAGCAGTACTTC	TRBV5-1	TRBJ2-7	-	TRBD2
CASSERRTDNEKLFF	TGTGCCAGCAGTGAACGGCGGACAGATAATGAAAAACTGTTTTTT	TRBV2	TRBJ1-4	-	-
CASSPTIRTGVYADTQYF	TGTGCCAGCAGCCCAACTATTCGGACAGGGGTTTACGCAGATACGCAGTATTTT	TRBV7-6	TRBJ2-3	-	TRBD1
CASSMASGRGQFF	TGTGCCAGTAGTATGGCCTCCGGGAGGGGGCAGTTCTTC	TRBV19	TRBJ2-1	-	TRBD2
CASSLVLTMNTEAFF	TGTGCCAGCAGCTTAGTTCTAACCATGAACACTGAAGCTTTCTTT	TRBV7-2	TRBJ1-1	-	-
CASSRDYRGETQYF	TGCGCCAGCAGCCGGGACTACCGGGGAGAGACCCAGTACTTC	TRBV5-1	TRBJ2-5	-	TRBD2
CAGSLGQGAGDTQYF	TGTGCCGGCTCCCTGGGACAGGGGGCAGGGGATACGCAGTATTTT	TRBV2	TRBJ2-3	-	TRBD1
CASSSRVNTEAFF	TGTGCCAGCAGCTCGAGGGTGAACACTGAAGCTTTCTTT	TRBV7-8	TRBJ1-1	-	-
CASKDQLRNTIYF	TGCGCCAGCAAAGACCAGTTGCGGAACACCATATATTTT	TRBV10-2	TRBJ1-3	once	-
CASSPGTPGEQFF	TGTGCCAGCAGCCCAGGGACACCTGGTGAGCAGTTCTTC	TRBV3-1/TRBV3-2	TRBJ2-1	-	-
CASSLETANYGYTF	TGTGCCAGCAGCTTAGAAACAGCTAACTATGGCTACACCTTC	TRBV7-2	TRBJ1-2	-	-
CAIGTTAYNEQFF	TGTGCCATCGGCACTACCGCCTACAATGAGCAGTTCTTC	TRBV10-3	TRBJ2-1	-	-
CASKQPGQGAYEQYF	TGTGCCAGTAAACAACCGGGACAGGGGGCGTACGAGCAGTACTTC	TRBV19	TRBJ2-7	-	TRBD1
CASSHPAVTGNEKLFF	TGTGCCAGCAGCCATCCCGCTGTGACGGGTAATGAAAAACTGTTTTTT	TRBV3-1/TRBV3-2	TRBJ1-4	-	-
CASSDDPGLAGGPSYNEQFF	TGTGCCAGCAGTGATGACCCGGGACTAGCGGGAGGGCCATCCTACAATGAGCAGTTCTTC	TRBV5-4	TRBJ2-1	-	TRBD2
CASRRQGLYRDNEQFF	TGTGCCAGCAGACGTCAGGGACTATACCGTGACAATGAGCAGTTCTTC	TRBV27	TRBJ2-1	-	TRBD2
CASSVDRRNTGELFF	TGTGCCAGCAGTGTGGACAGGCGCAACACCGGGGAGCTGTTTTTT	TRBV2	TRBJ2-2	-	TRBD1
CASSYTGTSGSFADTQYF	TGCGCCAGCAGTTACACCGGGACTAGCGGGAGTTTCGCGGATACGCAGTATTTT	TRBV5-1	TRBJ2-3	-	TRBD2
CASSLWAGTGVGYEQYF	TGCGCCAGCAGCTTGTGGGCCGGGACAGGGGTTGGATACGAGCAGTACTTC	TRBV5-1	TRBJ2-7	-	TRBD1
CASSLDKWETYEQFF	TGTGCCAGCAGCTTAGATAAGTGGGAGACATATGAGCAGTTCTTC	TRBV11-2	TRBJ2-1	once	-
CASSHGWGTGDQPQHF	TGTGCCAGCAGCCATGGGTGGGGGACAGGGGATCAGCCCCAGCATTTT	TRBV28	TRBJ1-5	-	TRBD1
CAISSPGIAKNIQYF	TGTGCCATCAGCTCCCCAGGAATAGCCAAAAACATTCAGTACTTC	TRBV10-3	TRBJ2-4	-	-
CASSFGYSPLHF	TGTGCCAGCAGCTTCGGGTATTCACCCCTCCACTTT	TRBV7-9	TRBJ1-6	once	-
CASGATLTDTQYF	TGCGCCAGCGGGGCCACGCTCACAGATACGCAGTATTTT	TRBV5-1	TRBJ2-3	-	-
CASSSYAGDLDSEGYTF	TGTGCCAGCAGTTCATATGCGGGTGATTTGGACAGTGAGGGCTACACCTTC	TRBV28	TRBJ1-2	-	-
CSGRQGGTQYF	TGCAGTGGTCGACAGGGAGGTACGCAGTATTTT	TRBV20-1	TRBJ2-3	-	-
CASSTGSPRGTEAFF	TGTGCCAGCAGCACCGGGAGCCCTAGGGGCACTGAAGCTTTCTTT	TRBV21-1	TRBJ1-1	-	-
CASSDRGPEYSPLHF	TGTGCCAGCAGCGACAGGGGCCCCGAATATTCACCCCTCCACTTT	TRBV7-2	TRBJ1-6	-	TRBD1
CASSFGRGVTNEKLFF	TGTGCCAGCAGCTTCGGCAGGGGGGTGACTAATGAAAAACTGTTTTTT	TRBV7-9	TRBJ1-4	-	TRBD1
CASSDRQGADQQFF	TGTGCCAGCAGTGACCGACAGGGGGCGGATCAGCAGTTCTTC	TRBV2	TRBJ2-1	-	TRBD1
CASSLFSGEYNEQFF	TGTGCCAGCAGCTTATTTAGCGGGGAGTACAATGAGCAGTTCTTC	TRBV7-2	TRBJ2-1	-	TRBD2
CASSRNSNQPQHF	TGTGCCAGCAGCCGTAATAGCAATCAGCCCCAGCATTTT	TRBV14	TRBJ1-5	-	-
CASSLGHLQETQYF	TGTGCCAGCAGCTTGGGACACCTCCAAGAGACCCAGTACTTC	TRBV7-2	TRBJ2-5	-	-